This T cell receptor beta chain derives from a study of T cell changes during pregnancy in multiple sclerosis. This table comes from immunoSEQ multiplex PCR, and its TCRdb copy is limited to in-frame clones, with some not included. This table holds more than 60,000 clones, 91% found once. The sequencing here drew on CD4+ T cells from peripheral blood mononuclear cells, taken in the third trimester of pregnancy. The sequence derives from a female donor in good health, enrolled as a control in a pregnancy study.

CDR3 in DNA: TGTGCCAGTAGTATAGATCTAGGCCTACGGGAGACCCAGTACTTC. Encoded protein: CASSIDLGLRETQYF. V is TRBV19 and J is TRBJ2-5; the D is unclear. V was cut by 0 bases and J by 5 bases, with 13 bases left in between. CDR3 length: 15 residues. The germline V gene encodes CDR1 LNHDA and CDR2 SQIVND (reference sequence).